The text below deals with one T cell receptor (beta chain). No antigen is known for it. No much larger clone exists at a distance of one base, and base qualities are not known. The sample belongs to a study of blood T cell repertoires in COVID-19 (dated by TCRdb to the early 2020s). Describing the broader study: Samples covering the acute and convalescent phases of COVID-19 were provided by collaborators in the United States, Italy and Spain. The material from the prospective study consisted of cDNA or gDNA derived from T cells, B-cell-depleted T cells, or PBMCs. Subjects who had been exposed to COVID-19, were actively infected with it, or had recovered from it provided the deeply sampled blood TCRbeta repertoires that made up the dataset. The repertoires were released in a freely available public database intended as a resource for research on the immune response to SARS-CoV-2. Samples came from the ongoing ImmuneRACE study (first 160 participants) plus 1,254 subjects from 6 global collaborators. A de-identified subject ID, COVID-19 status, age in years and sex were almost always included in the sample metadata. Where available, HLA class I and class II types were taken from metadata supplied by the sample provider and were not determined by assay-based typing. General conclusions and limits of the study: How much clinical and demographic metadata was included differed by source and by participant, and the metadata was provided uncurated.

V is cut by 2 bases and J by 2 bases, and the space between the germline ends is 8 bases. Based on the germline V gene, the CDR1 and CDR2 sequences are SGHAT and FQNNGV. From the cysteine up to the phenylalanine, the CDR3 has a length of 14 residues. Here the CDR3 DNA is all that survives: 42 bases in frame from base 1. Enrolling through a virtual design, the prospective study's participants ranged in age from roughly 18 to 89 years and lived across about two dozen United States geographic areas. In the prospective study, participants were assigned to cohorts based on the clinical history participants reported in a screening survey and a study questionnaire. Recovered participants in ImmuneRACE Cohort 3 were defined by two consecutive negative NP/OP PCR tests, clearance by a healthcare professional, or resolution of symptoms. In the prospective study, mobile phlebotomists collected whole blood, serum and a nasopharyngeal or oropharyngeal swab from each participant. Prospective study participants could optionally give additional blood draws and questionnaires over an approximately two-month period. Before DNA extraction, prospective study blood samples were shipped either frozen or at room temperature.

TCRbeta CDR3 regions were amplified from genomic DNA by means of the immunoSEQ Assay, a bias-controlled multiplex PCR. Per the source publication's procedure: The number of nucleated cells in each sample was estimated from the amplification of reference gene primers within the assay. To quantify the absolute abundance of each unique TCRbeta CDR3 rearrangement, sequence reads were collapsed and filtered. Productive Simpson clonality was computed per sample as the square root of Simpson's diversity index over productive rearrangements. TCRdb limited this immuneACCESS table to in-frame rearrangements with V and J called. A share of clones is missing; checked studies link under half to unresolved V genes, and the rest is unexplained. Clonal size and the V and J genes are those of that table, whereas D and trimming came from the DNA. The sample data list 360,000 or so clones, and roughly 86% of these were observed just once. Together, the top ten hold 1.5% to 2% of the sample.

The source material was PBMCs or T cells enriched from blood (not recorded which). Recombination linked TRBV11-2 to TRBJ2-3, with no confidently assigned D gene. This receptor was obtained from a woman aged 25 to 39 who had recovered from COVID-19. The CDR3 reads CASSLSQYTDTQYF. In nucleotides, the sequence is TGTGCCAGCAGCTTATCCCAGTACACAGATACGCAGTATTTT. When the CDR3 is completed using the reference TRBV11-2 and TRBJ2-3 genes on either side, the full variable domain is EAGVAQSPRYKIIEKRQSVAFWCNPISGHATLYWYQQILGQGPKLLIQFQNNGVVDDSQLPKDRFSAERLKGVDSTLKIQPAKLEDSAVYLCASSLSQYTDTQYFGPGTRLTVL.